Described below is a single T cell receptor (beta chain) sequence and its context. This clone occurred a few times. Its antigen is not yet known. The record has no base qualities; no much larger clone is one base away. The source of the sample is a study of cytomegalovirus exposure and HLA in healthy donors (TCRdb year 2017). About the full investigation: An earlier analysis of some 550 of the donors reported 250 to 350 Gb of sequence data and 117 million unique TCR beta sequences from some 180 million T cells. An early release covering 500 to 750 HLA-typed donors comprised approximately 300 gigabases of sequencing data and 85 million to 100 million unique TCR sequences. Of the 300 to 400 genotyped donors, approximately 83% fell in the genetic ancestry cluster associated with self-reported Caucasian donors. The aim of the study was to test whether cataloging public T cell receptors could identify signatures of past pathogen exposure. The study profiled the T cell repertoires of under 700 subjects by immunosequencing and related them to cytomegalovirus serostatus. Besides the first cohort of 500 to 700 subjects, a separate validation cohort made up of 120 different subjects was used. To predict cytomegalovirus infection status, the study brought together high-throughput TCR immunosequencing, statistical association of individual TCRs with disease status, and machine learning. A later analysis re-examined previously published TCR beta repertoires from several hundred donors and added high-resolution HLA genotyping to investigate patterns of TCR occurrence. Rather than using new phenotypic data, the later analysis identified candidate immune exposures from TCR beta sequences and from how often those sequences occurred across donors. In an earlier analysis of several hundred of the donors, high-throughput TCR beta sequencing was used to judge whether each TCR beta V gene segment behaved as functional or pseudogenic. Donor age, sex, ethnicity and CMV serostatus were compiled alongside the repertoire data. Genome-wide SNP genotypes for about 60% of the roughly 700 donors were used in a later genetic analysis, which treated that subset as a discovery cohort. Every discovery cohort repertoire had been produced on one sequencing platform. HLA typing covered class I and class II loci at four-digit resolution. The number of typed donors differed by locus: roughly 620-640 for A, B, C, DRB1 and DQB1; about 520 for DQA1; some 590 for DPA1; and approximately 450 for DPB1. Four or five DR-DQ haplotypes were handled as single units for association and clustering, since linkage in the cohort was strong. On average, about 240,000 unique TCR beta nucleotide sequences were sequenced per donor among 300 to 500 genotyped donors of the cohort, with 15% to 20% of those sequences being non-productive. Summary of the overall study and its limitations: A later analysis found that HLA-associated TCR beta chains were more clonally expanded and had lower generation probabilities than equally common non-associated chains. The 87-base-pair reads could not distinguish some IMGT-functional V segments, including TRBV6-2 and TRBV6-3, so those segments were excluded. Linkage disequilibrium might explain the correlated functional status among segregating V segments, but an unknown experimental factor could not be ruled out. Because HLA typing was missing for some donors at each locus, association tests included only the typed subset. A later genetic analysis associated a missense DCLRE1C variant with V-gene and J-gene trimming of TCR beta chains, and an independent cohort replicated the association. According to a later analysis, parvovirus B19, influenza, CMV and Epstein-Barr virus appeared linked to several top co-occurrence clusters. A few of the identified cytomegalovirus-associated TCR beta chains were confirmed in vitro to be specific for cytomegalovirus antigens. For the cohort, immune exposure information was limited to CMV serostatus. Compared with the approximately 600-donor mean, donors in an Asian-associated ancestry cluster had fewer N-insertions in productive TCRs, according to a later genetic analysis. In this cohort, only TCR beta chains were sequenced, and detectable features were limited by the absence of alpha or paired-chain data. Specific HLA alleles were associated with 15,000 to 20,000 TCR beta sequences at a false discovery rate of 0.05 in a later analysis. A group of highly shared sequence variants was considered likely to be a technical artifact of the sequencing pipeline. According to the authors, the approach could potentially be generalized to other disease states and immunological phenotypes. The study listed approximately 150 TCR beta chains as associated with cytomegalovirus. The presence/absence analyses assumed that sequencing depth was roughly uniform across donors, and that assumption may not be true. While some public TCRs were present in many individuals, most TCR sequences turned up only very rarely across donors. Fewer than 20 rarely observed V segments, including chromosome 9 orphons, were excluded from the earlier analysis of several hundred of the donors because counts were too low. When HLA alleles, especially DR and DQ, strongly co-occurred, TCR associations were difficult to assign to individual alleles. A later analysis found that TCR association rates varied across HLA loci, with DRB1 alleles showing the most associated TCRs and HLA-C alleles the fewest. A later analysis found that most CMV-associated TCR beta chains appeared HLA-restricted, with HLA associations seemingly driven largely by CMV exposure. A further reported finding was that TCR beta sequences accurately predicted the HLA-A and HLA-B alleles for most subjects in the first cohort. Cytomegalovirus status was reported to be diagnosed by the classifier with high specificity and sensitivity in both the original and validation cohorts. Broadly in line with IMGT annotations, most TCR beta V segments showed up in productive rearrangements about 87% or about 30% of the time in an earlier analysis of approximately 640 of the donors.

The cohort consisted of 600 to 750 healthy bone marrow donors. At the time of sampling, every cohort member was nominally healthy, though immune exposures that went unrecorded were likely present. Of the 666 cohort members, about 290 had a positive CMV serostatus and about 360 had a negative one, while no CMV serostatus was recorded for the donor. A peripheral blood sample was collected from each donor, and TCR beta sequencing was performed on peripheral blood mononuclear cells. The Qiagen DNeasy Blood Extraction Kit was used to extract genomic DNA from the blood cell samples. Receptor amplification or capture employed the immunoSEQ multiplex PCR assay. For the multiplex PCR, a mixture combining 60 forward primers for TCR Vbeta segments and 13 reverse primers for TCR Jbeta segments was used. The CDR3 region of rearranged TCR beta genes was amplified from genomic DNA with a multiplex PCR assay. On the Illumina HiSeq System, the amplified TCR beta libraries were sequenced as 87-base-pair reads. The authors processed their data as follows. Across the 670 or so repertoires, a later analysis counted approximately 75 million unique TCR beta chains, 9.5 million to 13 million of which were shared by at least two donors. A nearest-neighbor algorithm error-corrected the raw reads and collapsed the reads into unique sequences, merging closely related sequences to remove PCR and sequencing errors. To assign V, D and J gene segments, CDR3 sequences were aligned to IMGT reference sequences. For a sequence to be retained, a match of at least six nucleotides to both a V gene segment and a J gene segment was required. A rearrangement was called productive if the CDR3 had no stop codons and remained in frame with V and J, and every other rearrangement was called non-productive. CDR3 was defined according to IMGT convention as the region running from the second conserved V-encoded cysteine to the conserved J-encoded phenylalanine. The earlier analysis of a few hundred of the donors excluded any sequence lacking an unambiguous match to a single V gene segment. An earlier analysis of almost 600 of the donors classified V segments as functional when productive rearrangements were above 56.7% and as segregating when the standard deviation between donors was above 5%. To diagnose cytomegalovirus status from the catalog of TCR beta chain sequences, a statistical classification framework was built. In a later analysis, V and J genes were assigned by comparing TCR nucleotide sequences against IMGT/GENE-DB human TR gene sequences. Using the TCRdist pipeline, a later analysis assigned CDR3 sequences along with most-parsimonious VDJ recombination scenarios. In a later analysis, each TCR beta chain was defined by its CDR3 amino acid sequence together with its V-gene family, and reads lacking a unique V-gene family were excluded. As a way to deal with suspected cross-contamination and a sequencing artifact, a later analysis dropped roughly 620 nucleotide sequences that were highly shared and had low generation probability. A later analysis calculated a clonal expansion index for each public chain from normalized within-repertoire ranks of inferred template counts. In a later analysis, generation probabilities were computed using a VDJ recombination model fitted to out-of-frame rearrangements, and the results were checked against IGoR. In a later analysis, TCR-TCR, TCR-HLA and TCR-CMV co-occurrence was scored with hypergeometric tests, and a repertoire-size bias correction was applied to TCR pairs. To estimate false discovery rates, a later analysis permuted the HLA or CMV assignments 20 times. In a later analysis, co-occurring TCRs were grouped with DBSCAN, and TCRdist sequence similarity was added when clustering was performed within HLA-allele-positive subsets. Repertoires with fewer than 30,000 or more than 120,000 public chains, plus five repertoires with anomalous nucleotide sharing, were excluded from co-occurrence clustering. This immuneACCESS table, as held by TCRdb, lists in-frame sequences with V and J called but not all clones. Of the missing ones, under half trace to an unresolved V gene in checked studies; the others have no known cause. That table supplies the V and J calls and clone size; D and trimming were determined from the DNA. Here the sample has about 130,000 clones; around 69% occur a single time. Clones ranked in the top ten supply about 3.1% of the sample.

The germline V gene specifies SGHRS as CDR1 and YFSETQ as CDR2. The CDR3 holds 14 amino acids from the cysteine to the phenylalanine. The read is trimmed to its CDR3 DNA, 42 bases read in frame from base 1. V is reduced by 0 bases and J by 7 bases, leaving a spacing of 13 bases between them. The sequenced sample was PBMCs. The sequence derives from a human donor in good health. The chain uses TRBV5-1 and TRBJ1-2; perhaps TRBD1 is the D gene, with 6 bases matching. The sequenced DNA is TGCGCCAGCAGCTTGGGCGTAACAGGGTTTGGCTACACCTTC. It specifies CASSLGVTGFGYTF.